The 32 T cell receptor beta chains listed next were all sequenced from one sample in a study of CD8 T cells in ankylosing spondylitis. TCRdb reprocessed the 5' RACE reads with MiXCR, giving one entry per CDR3 protein. The sample lists approximately 140,000 distinct CDR3 sequences, 8% to 9% seen once, with 7.3% in the top ten. Sequencing was done on a sample of synovial fluid, either unsorted or a sorted T cell fraction (not recorded which). These receptors were obtained from a male donor with ankylosing spondylitis.

Many counts were recorded for this clonotype. The chain uses TRBV20-1 and TRBJ2-3; no reliable D call. CDR1 is DFQATT and CDR2 is SNEGSKA in the germline V gene (reference sequence). The CDR3 consists of 15 residues. Deletions cut 3 bases from V and 4 bases from J, with 17 bases between. CDR3 protein: CSASRHSISPDTQYF. The CDR3 bases are TGCAGTGCTAGCCGACACTCCATTTCCCCAGATACGCAGTATTTT.

In this sample, this clonotype turned up a few times. The rearrangement links TRBV6-1 to TRBJ1-1; D is unclear. V lost 1 base to trimming and J lost 11 bases, with 11 bases between them. The CDR3 sequence is 12 residues long. Germline assignment: CDR1 MNHNS and CDR2 SASEGT. In DNA form, the CDR3 reads TGTGCCAGCAGTGAAGGGGGTGTTAGGGCTTTCTTT. It encodes CASSEGGVRAFF.

This clonotype was picked up many times. The chain carries TRBV29-1 and TRBJ2-5; no reliable D call. The V end was cut by 4 bases, the J end by 5 bases, with 17 bases between. Per germline, CDR1 SQVTM and CDR2 ANQGSEA. The CDR3 sequence is 14 residues long. The CDR3 nucleotides are TGCAGCGTTGTTGACTCTCTAAGTACGGAGACCCAGTACTTC. Protein: CSVVDSLSTETQYF.

Ten or more counts support this clonotype. The gene calls are TRBV20-1 and TRBJ1-2; 9 nucleotides line up with TRBD1. J lost 4 bases, V lost 4 bases, and 7 bases had no gene match. Germline V CDR1 and CDR2: DFQATT, SNEGSKA (reference sequence). The CDR3 runs 14 residues. CDR3: CSAKGTGYTYGYTF. The CDR3, as DNA: TGCAGTGCTAAGGGGACAGGGTATACCTATGGCTACACCTTC.

This clonotype was detected ten times or more. The chain links TRBV20-1 to TRBJ1-5; D unclear. This CDR3 has 13 residues. In germline, CDR1 is DFQATT, CDR2 SNEGSKA (reference sequence). Trimming took off 3 bases at V and 0 bases at J, with 6 bases between the two ends. This CDR3 reads CSAREHSNQPQHF. The CDR3 DNA reads as TGCAGTGCTAGGGAACATAGCAATCAGCCCCAGCATTTT.

This clonotype was seen only a few times. This chain uses TRBV18 with TRBJ2-1; TRBD2 might be the D (6 bases). There are 15 residues in the CDR3. V gave up 4 bases and J gave up 4 bases, with 14 bases separating them. Germline assignment: CDR1 KGHSH and CDR2 LQKENI. This CDR3 reads CASSHGGETYNEQFF. CDR3 DNA: TGTGCCAGCTCACACGGCGGGGAAACTTACAATGAGCAGTTCTTC.

This clonotype was seen at least ten times. This chain uses TRBV28 with TRBJ1-2; D uncertain. Trimming took off 6 bases at V and 5 bases at J, with 13 bases between the two ends. Germline values: CDR1 MDHEN, CDR2 SYDVKM. This CDR3 contains 13 residues. The CDR3 DNA reads as TGTGCCAGCAGCAATGGGAAGTGGTATGGCTACACCTTC. It translates to CASSNGKWYGYTF.

Details on this clonotype: This clone may be a read error of a much larger clone one base away. The chain employs TRBV2 and TRBJ2-1; TRBD2 aligns across 13 bases. This CDR3 is built from 14 residues. Germline V gene lookup returns CDR1 SNHLY and CDR2 FYNNEI. The CDR3 here is CDSTGGLAGVEQFF. Written as DNA, the CDR3 is TGTGACAGCACCGGTGGACTAGCGGGAGTTGAGCAGTTCTTC.

This clonotype was seen at least ten times. The chain employs TRBV18 and TRBJ1-2, with 7 bases identical to TRBD1. CDR3 length: 13 residues. Germline CDR1 and CDR2: KGHSH and LQKENI. Trimming at V came to 6 bases and at J to 3 bases, leaving 4 bases not matched to a gene. The CDR3: CASSYRGDYGYTF. As DNA, the CDR3 is TGTGCCAGCTCGTACAGGGGAGACTATGGCTACACCTTC.

This chain connects TRBV20-1 to TRBJ2-7; a possible D gene is TRBD2 (5 bases). The germline V gene has CDR1 DFQATT and CDR2 SNEGSKA (reference sequence). This CDR3 is 12 amino acids long. Trimming took off 4 bases at V and 3 bases at J, with 10 bases between the two ends. The CDR3 reads CSATPGNYEQYF. The CDR3 DNA follows: TGCAGTGCTACCCCCGGGAACTACGAGCAGTACTTC.

This clonotype was observed a few times. The rearrangement uses TRBV19 and TRBJ2-4; D unclear. In germline, CDR1 is LNHDA, CDR2 SQIVND (reference sequence). The ends were cut back, 5 bases at V and 2 bases at J, with 13 bases in the middle. This CDR3 contains 15 residues. CDR3 residues: CASSGPWQPKNIQYF. In DNA, the CDR3 is TGTGCCAGTAGTGGCCCGTGGCAGCCCAAAAACATTCAGTACTTC.

This clonotype was detected many times. This chain links TRBV20-1 with TRBJ1-5; the D gene is possibly TRBD1 (5 bases). The CDR3 has 16 residues. CDR1 and CDR2 (germline): DFQATT, SNEGSKA (reference sequence). V was pared by 5 bases and J by 0 bases, with 17 bases between. The CDR3 DNA is TGCAGTGCTCGGTTGAGGCAGACAGTTAGCAATCAGCCCCAGCATTTT. Encoded protein: CSARLRQTVSNQPQHF.

The chain recombines TRBV29-1 with TRBJ2-5; the D gene is possibly TRBD2 (5 bases). Germline V lookup: CDR1 SQVTM, CDR2 ANQGSEA. V was trimmed by 6 bases and J by 5 bases, leaving 16 bases between them. The CDR3 has 13 amino acids. The chain's CDR3 is CSVVGHGVETQYF. The CDR3 nucleotides are TGCAGCGTGGTCGGTCACGGGGTTGAGACCCAGTACTTC.

This clonotype came up a few times. The chain uses TRBV6-2 or TRBV6-3 and TRBJ2-7, with a tentative D call TRBD1 (6 bases). Germline V gene lookup returns CDR1 MNHEY and CDR2 SVGEGT. This CDR3 spans 15 amino acids. V shed 2 bases and J shed 5 bases, with 16 bases lying between them. The CDR3 DNA is TGTGCCAGCAGTTACCCTGGACAGATCATCAACGAGCAGTACTTC. This sequence encodes CASSYPGQIINEQYF.

This chain connects TRBV5-4 to TRBJ2-7, with 7 nucleotides matching TRBD1. Trimming cost V 4 bases and J 6 bases; bases outside gene matches: 13. The CDR3 spans 15 residues. Per germline, CDR1 SGHNT and CDR2 YYREEE (reference sequence). CDR3: CASSEPGQRLSEQYF. DNA of the CDR3: TGTGCCAGCAGCGAACCGGGACAGAGGCTCTCCGAGCAGTACTTC.

In its sample, this clonotype was seen many times. The V and J genes are TRBV18 and TRBJ1-1, with D hard to call. CDR3 length: 12 amino acids. V was clipped by 5 bases and J by 6 bases, with 10 bases between them. CDR1 KGHSH and CDR2 LQKENI come from the germline V gene. The CDR3: CASSIGVAEAFF. The CDR3 DNA follows: TGTGCCAGCTCAATCGGTGTGGCTGAAGCTTTCTTT.

This clonotype was seen repeatedly, ten times or more. This chain uses TRBV7-2 with TRBJ2-1, with D perhaps given as TRBD1 or TRBD2 (6 bases each). Germline-derived CDR1 and CDR2 are SGHTA and FQGNSA. V shed 6 bases and J shed 2 bases, with 14 bases lying between them. This CDR3 has 15 residues. Here the CDR3 DNA reads TGTGCCAGCAGGCCGGGGGCGGAACCCTACAATGAGCAGTTCTTC. Translated, it gives CASRPGAEPYNEQFF. The complete variable domain, with remaining parts taken from reference TRBV7-2 and TRBJ2-1, reads GAGVSQSPSNKVTEKGKDVELRCDPISGHTALYWYRQSLGQGLEFLIYFQGNSAPDKSGLPSDRFSAERTGGSVSTLTIQRTQQEDSAVYLCASRPGAEPYNEQFFGPGTRLTVL.

This clonotype was recorded only once. The chain uses TRBV2 and TRBJ2-1; TRBD1 agrees at 8 bases. The CDR3 runs to 14 residues. The V segment lost 7 bases and the J segment 6 bases; nucleotides outside the gene matches: 8. CDR1 is SNHLY, CDR2 FYNNEI, per germline. Written as DNA, the CDR3 is TGTGCCAGCATTCGAATAGACAGGGGCAATGAGCAGTTCTTC. Translating it yields CASIRIDRGNEQFF.

At least ten counts were recorded for this clonotype. The chain recombines TRBV20-1 with TRBJ1-2, with D possibly TRBD1 on 5 matching bases. Germline values: CDR1 DFQATT, CDR2 SNEGSKA (reference sequence). This CDR3 has 14 amino acids. The germline V and J ends were trimmed by 2 bases and 8 bases, with 18 bases remaining between them. The CDR3 reads CSARLGGSGRGYTF. The CDR3 DNA reads as TGCAGTGCTAGACTTGGGGGGTCAGGACGAGGCTACACCTTC.

This chain uses TRBV2 with TRBJ2-1, with 8 bases that match TRBD2. V was clipped by 6 bases and J by 5 bases; unmatched bases: 9. This CDR3 comprises 15 residues. CDR1 is SNHLY, CDR2 FYNNEI, per germline. CDR3 protein: CASRPVAGRDNEQFF. CDR3 DNA: TGTGCCAGCAGACCCGTAGCGGGAAGGGACAATGAGCAGTTCTTC.

This clonotype has just a few counts. This chain uses TRBV20-1 with TRBJ2-1; 14 bases line up with TRBD2. V shed 4 bases and J 7 bases; nucleotides not matched to a gene: 15. The germline CDR1 and CDR2 sequences are DFQATT and SNEGSKA (reference sequence). The CDR3 loop spans 18 amino acids. CDR3 nucleotide sequence: TGCAGTGCTACTGCCGGGACTAGCGGGAGAGGACATCTGAATGAGCAGTTCTTC. It translates to CSATAGTSGRGHLNEQFF.

This clonotype was found many times. This chain joins TRBV20-1 and TRBJ2-1, with 12 bases lining up with TRBD2. The CDR3 runs 16 residues. Germline V gene lookup returns CDR1 DFQATT and CDR2 SNEGSKA (reference sequence). V dropped 6 bases and J dropped 5; count of bases not matched to a gene: 11. The CDR3 DNA sequence: TGCAGTGCGTACCAAGTGACTAGCGGGGGAAACAATGAGCAGTTCTTC. Translated: CSAYQVTSGGNNEQFF.

J is TRBJ1-3 and V is TRBV6-1; D is ambiguous. Trimming stripped 7 bases from V and 2 bases from J, with 15 bases between. The CDR3 is 15 amino acids. CDR1 and CDR2 (germline): MNHNS, SASEGT. This CDR3 reads CASKPGYLTGNTIYF. CDR3 DNA sequence: TGTGCCAGCAAGCCGGGATACTTGACTGGAAACACCATATATTTT.

Many counts were recorded for this clonotype. The rearrangement links TRBV20-1 to TRBJ2-3; 9 nucleotides agree with TRBD1. V gave up 6 bases and J gave up 3 bases; unmatched junction bases: 10. Germline V gives CDR1 DFQATT, CDR2 SNEGSKA (reference sequence). The CDR3 contains 15 residues. The CDR3 bases are TGCAGTGCCCCTCTCCGGGACAGGGCAACAGATACGCAGTATTTT. Amino acid sequence: CSAPLRDRATDTQYF.

CDR3 amino acids: CASSSRSGGRINYGYTF. The CDR3 nucleotides are TGTGCCAGCAGCTCACGCTCAGGGGGCCGCATTAACTATGGCTACACCTTC. The chain recombines TRBV7-9 with TRBJ1-2, with 8 bases identical to TRBD1. Germline loops: CDR1 SEHNR, CDR2 FQNEAQ (reference sequence). Trimming at V came to 4 bases and at J to 1 base, leaving 11 bases not matched to a gene. The CDR3 is 17 residues long.

This clonotype was seen ten or more times. The CDR3 DNA reads as TGTGCCAGCAGTTCGGACAGGGGCACTGAAGCTTTCTTT. Amino acids: CASSSDRGTEAFF. The chain couples TRBV11-2 to TRBJ1-1; 9 positions match TRBD1. The CDR3 is 13 residues long. Germline values: CDR1 SGHAT, CDR2 FQNNGV. V lost 6 bases and J lost 4; bases outside the gene matches: 3.

This clonotype occurred many times. The chain couples TRBV29-1 to TRBJ2-7; D is perhaps TRBD1 (5 bases). Trimming shortened V by 4 bases and J by 8 bases, and 21 bases separated the two germline ends. Germline V gene data show CDR1 as SQVTM and CDR2 as ANQGSEA. The CDR3 contains 14 residues. CDR3 nucleotides: TGCAGCGTTGTGCCGCAGGGCGACCCCTTGAAGCAGTACTTC. Encoded protein: CSVVPQGDPLKQYF.

CDR3 coding DNA: TGTGCCAGCAGCCAAGTAGGGGGCCTGGGGACCCAGTACTTC. Amino acids: CASSQVGGLGTQYF. The J gene is TRBJ2-5, the V gene TRBV14, with 7 nucleotides matching TRBD1. V shed 1 base, J shed 7 bases, and the junction held 6 bases outside the gene matches. The length of the CDR3 is 14 residues. The V gene's germline CDR1 is SGHDN and CDR2 FVKESK.

This clonotype was counted between two and nine times. The chain's CDR3 is CASSPQLPETQYF. The CDR3 nucleotides are TGCGCCAGCAGCCCGCAACTTCCGGAGACCCAGTACTTC. J is TRBJ2-5 and V is TRBV5-1; D not resolved. V gave up 4 bases and J gave up 5 bases, with 12 bases separating them. CDR1 and CDR2 (germline): SGHRS, YFSETQ. The CDR3 totals 13 residues.

In this sample, this clonotype turned up many times. The rearrangement uses TRBV12-3 or TRBV12-4 and TRBJ1-4; D gene uncertain. The CDR3 covers 14 residues. V was clipped by 3 bases and J by 7 bases, with 12 bases between them. This CDR3 is CASSFGERGEKLFF. CDR3 sequence (DNA): TGTGCCAGCAGTTTTGGAGAGAGAGGTGAAAAACTGTTTTTT.

This clonotype was seen ten or more times. The chain combines TRBV24-1 with TRBJ2-5; TRBD1 is a possible D gene (6 bases). CDR1 KGHDR and CDR2 SFDVKD come from the germline V gene. The V and J ends lost 1 base and 4 bases respectively, with 12 bases between them. CDR3 length equals 15 residues. The CDR3 bases are TGTGCCACCAGTGATTTCAGGGGAAGTGGAGAGACCCAGTACTTC. Amino acid sequence: CATSDFRGSGETQYF.

The CDR3 here is CSAGRVNQPQHF. The CDR3 DNA is TGCAGTGCTGGAAGGGTCAATCAGCCCCAGCATTTT. The gene calls are TRBV20-1 and TRBJ1-5; no definite D call. V lost 5 bases and J lost 3, with 8 bases in between. The germline V gene has CDR1 DFQATT and CDR2 SNEGSKA (reference sequence). This CDR3 is 12 amino acids long.